The entry below gives a single T cell receptor (beta chain) sequence along with its context. Its antigen remains unidentified. The data originate from a study of T-cell memory formation after mild COVID-19. The CDR3 runs 14 residues. The germline V and J ends were trimmed by 1 base and 6 bases, with 10 bases remaining between them. In germline, CDR1 is LGHNA, CDR2 YSLEER. A single record per CDR3 protein comes from TCRdb applying MiXCR to the 5' RACE reads. Counted here are approximately 480,000 distinct CDR3 sequences, roughly 20% occurring once; the ten biggest clones make up about 12%. General study results and limits: Among clones contracting day 15 to 85, CD4/CD8 was balanced, whereas later expanders leaned CD4+. Memory cells collected pre-infection included some clones that later responded, suggesting cross-reactive memory joined.

Specimen: PBMCs or a T cell subset sorted from them (not recorded which). The origin of this receptor is an adult woman who had mild COVID-19 (a few samples of this study predate the infection). Cell type and time point are not known. V and J are TRBV4-3 and TRBJ2-1, with a possible D match to TRBD2 (5 bases). The DNA for the CDR3 is TGCGCCAGCAGCCAAGGTTTGGCGGGCAATGAGCAGTTCTTC. Translation gives CASSQGLAGNEQFF.